This TCR beta chain was retrieved from a study of blood T cell repertoires in COVID-19. Study in general: The United States, Italy and Spain were the sources of the acute and convalescent COVID-19 samples. PBMCs, B-cell-depleted T cells, or T cells provided the cDNA or gDNA that made up the material.

Study processing details: Amplification of reference gene primers was used by the study to estimate nucleated cell counts. Here immunoSEQ multiplex PCR was the method, and the copy in TCRdb shows in-frame clones only, minus some. V and J calls and clone size are as listed in that table; D and trimming were resolved from the DNA. This repertoire shows around 50,000 clones, approximately 85% found once; its top ten account for about 7%. Trimming removed 4 bases at V and 4 bases at J, with 17 bases between. Looked up from germline, CDR1 is SGHRS and CDR2 is YFSETQ. The CDR3 totals 15 residues. The chain has TRBV5-1 and TRBJ1-2, with D perhaps matching TRBD1 (5 bases). This sequence was found in a man in his forties with acute or convalescent COVID-19. Sequences were obtained from peripheral blood. The chain's CDR3 is CASSTAGGSAYGYTF. CDR3 DNA sequence: TGCGCCAGCAGCACCGCGGGGGGTTCCGCCTATGGCTACACCTTC.